The 22 T cell receptor beta chains reported below all come from one sample, sequenced in a study of post-analysis software for immune sequencing data. Study-wide results and limits: TRBV5-6, TRBV5-1 and TRBV20-1 were among four or five TRBV segments more frequent in patients than controls.

Unique molecular identifiers were present in the TCR beta cDNA libraries. From the PCR reads, TCRdb called clonotypes with MiXCR, one entry per CDR3 protein. The data show about 380,000 distinct CDR3 sequences, roughly 36% seen once. These TCRs' antigens remain unknown. Sequenced material: blood. The receptors here all came from a girl aged 5-17 years with multiple sclerosis.

The chain carries TRBV3-1 and TRBJ2-1; 10 bases agree with TRBD1. Germline assignment: CDR1 LGHDT and CDR2 YNNKEL (reference sequence). V shed 4 bases and J 8 bases; nucleotides not matched to a gene: 5. The CDR3 has 14 residues. CDR3 nucleotide sequence: TGTGCCAGCAGCCCCCGGGACAGGGGCTATGAGCAGTTCTTC. Translation: CASSPRDRGYEQFF.

This clonotype was seen repeatedly, ten times or more. The rearrangement uses TRBV12-3 or TRBV12-4 and TRBJ2-7; 9 positions agree with TRBD1. The ends lost 5 bases at V and 4 bases at J; junction bases unmatched: 6. The CDR3 runs to 14 residues. CDR3 in amino acids: CASSDPGTGYEQYF. DNA of the CDR3: TGTGCCAGCAGTGATCCTGGGACAGGGTACGAGCAGTACTTC.

The chain recombines TRBV5-1 with TRBJ1-1; D ambiguous. The length of the CDR3 is 14 residues. V gave up 2 bases and J gave up 0 bases, with 8 bases separating them. Germline CDR1 reads SGHRS; CDR2 reads YFSETQ. The CDR3 here is CASSFSALNTEAFF. CDR3 coding DNA: TGCGCCAGCAGCTTCTCTGCTTTGAACACTGAAGCTTTCTTT.

The J gene is TRBJ2-6, the V gene TRBV12-3 or TRBV12-4, with TRBD1 matching 10 bases. Trimming cost V 5 bases and J 2 bases; bases outside gene matches: 6. The CDR3 sequence is 17 residues long. DNA of the CDR3: TGTGCCAGCAGTCTCCTGACAGGGGGCGCTGGGGCCAACGTCCTGACTTTC. Translation: CASSLLTGGAGANVLTF.

This chain uses TRBV5-1 with TRBJ2-3; D ambiguous. The germline V and J ends were trimmed by 0 bases and 0 bases, with 8 bases remaining between them. Germline V CDR1 and CDR2: SGHRS, YFSETQ. CDR3 length: 15 residues. The CDR3 loop reads CASSLESTSTDTQYF. In DNA form, the CDR3 reads TGCGCCAGCAGCTTGGAAAGTACTAGCACAGATACGCAGTATTTT.

The chain employs TRBV5-1 and TRBJ2-3, with 7 nucleotides matching TRBD1. This CDR3 contains 17 residues. Germline V gives CDR1 SGHRS, CDR2 YFSETQ. After removal of 0 bases from V and 0 bases from J, the junction contained 7 bases not matched to a gene. The CDR3 region is CASSLGPTGFSTDTQYF. The CDR3 coding sequence is TGCGCCAGCAGCTTGGGCCCGACAGGGTTTAGCACAGATACGCAGTATTTT.

This clonotype was counted at least ten times. This rearrangement joins TRBV20-1 to TRBJ2-5; 7 bases line up with TRBD1. The ends lost 5 bases at V and 4 bases at J; junction bases unmatched: 7. The CDR3 loop spans 13 amino acids. In germline, CDR1 is DFQATT, CDR2 SNEGSKA (reference sequence). Written as DNA, the CDR3 is TGCAGTGCTCCTACAGGGGAGTCAGAGACCCAGTACTTC. This gives the protein CSAPTGESETQYF.

The genes are TRBV7-9 and TRBJ1-2, with D tentatively TRBD1 (5 bases). CDR1 is SEHNR and CDR2 is FQNEAQ in the germline V gene (reference sequence). This CDR3 comprises 15 residues. V was trimmed by 4 bases and J by 2 bases, leaving 14 bases between them. CDR3 DNA sequence: TGTGCCAGCAGCTCCGGGGGAGGGGAAAACTATGGCTACACCTTC. Translation gives CASSSGGGENYGYTF.

The J gene is TRBJ2-7, the V gene TRBV29-1; TRBD1 matches at 8 bases. The length of the CDR3 is 14 residues. Losses at the gene ends were 4 bases for V and 3 bases for J; bases not matched to a gene: 8. CDR1 and CDR2 (germline): SQVTM, ANQGSEA. CDR3: CSVARTGPIYEQYF. The CDR3 region has the DNA TGCAGCGTTGCCAGGACAGGGCCCATCTACGAGCAGTACTTC.

This clonotype occurred a few times. V gene TRBV3-1 combines with J gene TRBJ1-1, with D uncertain. The CDR3 contains 17 residues. V was trimmed by 0 bases and J by 5 bases, leaving 19 bases between them. Germline CDR1 LGHDT, CDR2 YNNKEL (reference sequence). The DNA of the CDR3 is TGTGCCAGCAGCCAAGAAGTCGGAGGGTGGGTGTTGACTGAAGCTTTCTTT. Protein product: CASSQEVGGWVLTEAFF.

This clonotype was counted ten times or more. The chain employs TRBV18 and TRBJ2-5, with D maybe TRBD1 (5 bases). The CDR3 is made up of 16 amino acids. Germline V CDR1 and CDR2: KGHSH, LQKENI. Trimming removed 0 bases at V and 2 bases at J, with 13 bases between. The CDR3 is CASSPPQGGSQETQYF. For the CDR3, the DNA is TGTGCCAGCTCACCACCGCAGGGTGGTTCGCAAGAGACCCAGTACTTC.

The V call is TRBV15, the J call TRBJ1-5, with 10 bases fitting TRBD1. Trimming cost V 2 bases and J 2 bases; bases outside gene matches: 3. Germline CDR1 LNHNV, CDR2 YYDKDF (reference sequence). The CDR3 is 16 amino acids. CDR3 coding DNA: TGTGCCACCAGCAGACCAGGGACAGGGGGCAATCAGCCCCAGCATTTT. Translation: CATSRPGTGGNQPQHF.

The chain is built from TRBV7-8 and TRBJ2-7, with 9 bases fitting TRBD1. CDR1 is SGHVS and CDR2 is FQNEAQ in the germline V gene. V lost 4 bases to trimming and J lost 5 bases; unmatched junction nucleotides: 9. This CDR3 is built from 15 residues. CDR3 sequence: CASSSSGTGRHEQYF. CDR3 DNA sequence: TGTGCCAGCAGCTCCTCCGGGACAGGGCGACACGAGCAGTACTTC.

The J gene is TRBJ2-5, the V gene TRBV20-1; D is possibly TRBD1 or TRBD2 (5 bases each). Per the germline V gene, CDR1 is DFQATT and CDR2 is SNEGSKA (reference sequence). The CDR3 has 15 amino acids. The V gene lost 3 bases and the J gene lost 1 base, with 15 bases spanning the gap. Written as DNA, the CDR3 is TGCAGTGCTAGCTCCGGGGCCGACCTCCAAGAGACCCAGTACTTC. This codes for CSASSGADLQETQYF.

This clonotype appeared a few times. This chain joins TRBV5-1 and TRBJ2-7, with 7 bases that match TRBD1. CDR1 SGHRS and CDR2 YFSETQ come from the germline V gene. V was pared by 5 bases and J by 0 bases, with 8 bases of the junction left unmatched. The CDR3 is made up of 15 amino acids. Here the CDR3 reads CASRLQGTVSYEQYF. For the CDR3, the DNA is TGCGCCAGCAGGTTACAGGGGACGGTCTCCTACGAGCAGTACTTC.

The V and J genes are TRBV6-5 and TRBJ1-1; no clear D gene. The germline V gene encodes CDR1 MNHEY and CDR2 SVGAGI. V was trimmed by 0 bases and J by 1 base, leaving 9 bases between them. CDR3 size: 15 residues. CDR3 DNA: TGTGCCAGCAGTTACTCGTGGAATGGGAACACTGAAGCTTTCTTT. Translating it yields CASSYSWNGNTEAFF.

The chain is built from TRBV6-2 or TRBV6-3 and TRBJ2-1; 12 bases are a match to TRBD2. With V trimmed by 4 bases and J by 9 bases, 7 bases remained unmatched. The CDR3 spans 15 residues. Germline-derived CDR1 and CDR2 are MNHEY and SVGEGT. CDR3 coding DNA: TGTGCCAGCAGTTTCCTAGCGGGGGGGCGAGGTGAGCAGTTCTTC. Residues: CASSFLAGGRGEQFF.

The V call is TRBV7-6, the J call TRBJ2-5; D possibly matches TRBD1 or TRBD2 (5 bases each). V lost 5 bases, J lost 7 bases, and 26 bases lay in between. Per the germline V gene, CDR1 is SGHVS and CDR2 is FNYEAQ. The CDR3 has 17 residues. The CDR3 reads CASSPRVSGLDGWTQYF. The CDR3 DNA sequence: TGTGCCAGCAGCCCCCGGGTATCGGGGCTAGATGGATGGACCCAGTACTTC.

This clonotype was observed a handful of times. This chain connects TRBV7-2 to TRBJ1-1; D is unresolved. The CDR3 is made up of 14 amino acids. Trimming left V 5 bases short and J 3 bases short, with 13 bases between. Germline CDR1 SGHTA, CDR2 FQGNSA. CDR3 coding DNA: TGTGCCAGCAGCCCCACCGGAAGGGACACTGAAGCTTTCTTT. Amino acids: CASSPTGRDTEAFF. The full variable domain, rest sourced from reference TRBV7-2 and TRBJ1-1, is GAGVSQSPSNKVTEKGKDVELRCDPISGHTALYWYRQSLGQGLEFLIYFQGNSAPDKSGLPSDRFSAERTGGSVSTLTIQRTQQEDSAVYLCASSPTGRDTEAFFGQGTRLTVV.

J is TRBJ2-4 and V is TRBV3-1; D might be TRBD2 (5 bases). The tail of the sequence fits TRBJ2-7 better, so the J call may be wrong. This CDR3 has 16 residues. Germline V gives CDR1 LGHDT, CDR2 YNNKEL (reference sequence). The CDR3 region has the DNA TGTGCCAGCAGCCAAGAAGAAAAGGGCCCCCGGGGCGAGCAGTACTTC. Its protein is CASSQEEKGPRGEQYF.

The rearrangement links TRBV6-5 to TRBJ1-6, with a tentative D call TRBD1 (5 bases). This CDR3 comprises 15 residues. Trimming pared 2 bases from V and 7 bases from J, leaving 12 bases between. The germline CDR1 and CDR2 sequences are MNHEY and SVGAGI. The CDR3 here is CASSYDRAGNSPLHF. In DNA, the CDR3 is TGTGCCAGCAGTTACGACCGGGCAGGGAATTCACCCCTCCACTTT.

The genes are TRBV20-1 and TRBJ1-1, with D possibly being TRBD1 (5 bases). V was trimmed by 3 bases and J by 1 base, leaving 15 bases between them. The CDR3 has 15 amino acids. Germline V gene lookup returns CDR1 DFQATT and CDR2 SNEGSKA (reference sequence). The DNA for the CDR3 is TGCAGTGCTAGGTCCCCAGGAGGGGCGAACACTGAAGCTTTCTTT. Its translation: CSARSPGGANTEAFF.